The text below deals with one T cell receptor (beta chain). Its antigen is currently unknown. The sample comes from a study of shared clonotypes between healthy human individuals. Study-level findings and limits: In general, naive subsets displayed greater estimated richness than memory subsets did. Even with large depth, rarefaction showed that sorted-subset sequencing was incomplete. Generation probability values for non-shared clonotypes were lower than those for clonotypes shared by all four donors.

Germline lookup yields CDR1 KGHSH and CDR2 LQKENI. V was shortened by 2 bases and J by 7 bases, with 8 bases between the two germline ends. The CDR3 is 12 amino acids. Assay used: immunoSEQ multiplex PCR; TCRdb lists only in-frame clones, some missing. Of 650,000 to 750,000 clones listed, 72% are singletons. This receptor was taken from a woman younger than 45 in good health. The rearrangement uses TRBV18 and TRBJ1-1; D is ambiguous. What was sequenced was memory CD4+ T cells sorted from blood. Subset noted: CD45RA-negative fraction. The CDR3 coding sequence is TGTGCCAGCTCACCAAGGAGAGGTGAAGCTTTCTTT. This translates into CASSPRRGEAFF.